Following are 13 T cell receptor beta chains from one sample sequenced in a study of cytomegalovirus exposure and HLA in healthy donors. The PCR employed 60 Vbeta primers together with 13 Jbeta primers. Generated by immunoSEQ multiplex PCR, the TCRdb table keeps only in-frame clones and is missing some. The repertoire holds 55,000 or so clones, with approximately 82% as singletons. The sample consisted of PBMCs. These receptor sequences come from a man over 45 in good health and CMV-seronegative.

This chain connects TRBV5-1 to TRBJ1-1; 10 positions agree with TRBD1. The CDR3 covers 15 residues. CDR1 and CDR2 (germline): SGHRS, YFSETQ. V shed 0 bases and J 6 bases; nucleotides not matched to a gene: 5. CDR3 in amino acids: CASSLATDRGSEAFF. The CDR3 DNA reads as TGCGCCAGCAGCTTGGCTACGGACAGGGGGTCTGAAGCTTTCTTT.

The V and J genes are TRBV5-1 and TRBJ2-5; 7 bases line up with TRBD2. The J segment lost 9 bases and the V segment lost 1 base, leaving 9 bases of the junction unmatched. CDR1 and CDR2 (germline): SGHRS, YFSETQ. The CDR3 runs 14 residues. In DNA form, the CDR3 reads TGCGCCAGCAGCTTGACGGGTCCTGGGGGGGCCCAGTACTTC. Amino acids: CASSLTGPGGAQYF.

The chain links TRBV11-1 to TRBJ2-1, with 15 bases aligning to TRBD2. This CDR3 comprises 15 residues. The ends lost 4 bases at V and 10 bases at J; junction bases unmatched: 5. Germline CDR1 is SGHAT and CDR2 is FQDESV (reference sequence). For the CDR3, the DNA is TGTGCCAGCAGCTCCGGGACTAGCGGGGGGTACGAGCAGTTCTTC. Encoded protein: CASSSGTSGGYEQFF.

The V gene is TRBV7-9, the J gene TRBJ1-4, with TRBD1 matching 7 bases. Per germline, CDR1 SEHNR and CDR2 FQNEAQ (reference sequence). The CDR3 consists of 15 residues. V dropped 3 bases and J dropped 5; count of bases not matched to a gene: 6. The CDR3, as DNA: TGTGCCAGCAGCTTCCCCGGACAGGACAATGAAAAACTGTTTTTT. Amino acid sequence: CASSFPGQDNEKLFF.

V gene TRBV7-8 combines with J gene TRBJ2-1; D is perhaps TRBD2 (5 bases). Germline V gene lookup returns CDR1 SGHVS and CDR2 FQNEAQ. The CDR3 loop spans 13 amino acids. The V and J ends lost 7 bases and 5 bases respectively, with 12 bases between them. The CDR3 spells CASTIPGDNEQFF. The CDR3 coding sequence is TGTGCCAGCACCATCCCCGGGGACAATGAGCAGTTCTTC.

The chain joins TRBV11-1 to TRBJ2-5; possible D gene TRBD1, 7 bases. The ends were cut back, 5 bases at V and 7 bases at J, with 17 bases in the middle. Germline V gene lookup returns CDR1 SGHAT and CDR2 FQDESV (reference sequence). CDR3 size: 14 residues. CDR3 loop: CASSQGGKIGTQYF. The DNA of the CDR3 is TGTGCCAGCAGCCAGGGGGGAAAAATTGGGACCCAGTACTTC.

This clone was recorded a few times. The chain is built from TRBV5-1 and TRBJ1-3; the match to TRBD1 covers 7 bases. V shed 4 bases and J 3 bases; nucleotides not matched to a gene: 10. CDR1 is SGHRS and CDR2 is YFSETQ in the germline V gene. The CDR3 has 16 amino acids. The DNA for the CDR3 is TGCGCCAGCAGCCCACCTACAGGGGCAGATGGAAACACCATATATTTT. Protein: CASSPPTGADGNTIYF.

Details on this clone: Additional DNA sequences in this sample encode the identical CDR3. The J gene is TRBJ2-7, the V gene TRBV5-1; TRBD1 matches at 8 bases. In germline, CDR1 is SGHRS, CDR2 YFSETQ. V lost 4 bases, J lost 5 bases, and 11 bases stayed unmatched. CDR3 length equals 15 residues. CDR3 sequence: CASSEQGDPPHEQYF. DNA of the CDR3: TGCGCCAGCAGCGAACAGGGGGACCCCCCCCACGAGCAGTACTTC.

This chain connects TRBV29-1 to TRBJ1-1; 9 nucleotides agree with TRBD1. CDR1 and CDR2 from the germline V gene are SQVTM and ANQGSEA. The CDR3 covers 13 residues. Trimming at V came to 4 bases and at J to 1 base, leaving 1 base not matched to a gene. CDR3 sequence: CSVGGQGNTEAFF. As DNA, the CDR3 is TGCAGCGTTGGGGGACAGGGGAACACTGAAGCTTTCTTT.

This chain connects TRBV10-3 to TRBJ2-7, with D possibly TRBD1 on 5 matching bases. The CDR3 spans 14 residues. Germline CDR1 reads ENHRY; CDR2 reads SYGVKD. With 7 bases removed from V and 0 bases from J, the gap between germline ends came to 13 bases. The CDR3 sequence is CAITNGDSSYEQYF. The CDR3 DNA follows: TGTGCCATCACGAACGGCGACAGCTCCTACGAGCAGTACTTC.

The genes are TRBV7-3 and TRBJ1-1; D unresolved. There are 15 residues in the CDR3. Germline values: CDR1 SGHTA, CDR2 FQGTGA. V lost 0 bases and J 4 bases, leaving 12 bases between the germline ends. CDR3 DNA: TGTGCCAGCAGCTTAACCCATAGCCTGGGCACTGAAGCTTTCTTT. This gives the protein CASSLTHSLGTEAFF.

The chain employs TRBV15 and TRBJ2-7; 10 bases are shared with TRBD1. Unmatched junction bases numbered 7, after V lost 0 bases and J lost 5 bases. CDR1 is LNHNV, CDR2 YYDKDF, per germline (reference sequence). CDR3 length: 16 amino acids. CDR3 DNA: TGTGCCACCAGCAGAGATCTAGGACAGGGGGGACACGAGCAGTACTTC. Encoded protein: CATSRDLGQGGHEQYF.

The V call is TRBV6-6, the J call TRBJ1-6; possibly TRBD1 for D (5 bases). Germline V gene sequence: CDR1 MNHNY, CDR2 SVGAGI (reference sequence). Trimming cost V 2 bases and J 5 bases, with 10 bases left between them. This CDR3 comprises 15 residues. CDR3 sequence (DNA): TGTGCCAGCAGTTACAGCGGAGGGGATAATTCACCCCTCCACTTT. Its protein is CASSYSGGDNSPLHF.